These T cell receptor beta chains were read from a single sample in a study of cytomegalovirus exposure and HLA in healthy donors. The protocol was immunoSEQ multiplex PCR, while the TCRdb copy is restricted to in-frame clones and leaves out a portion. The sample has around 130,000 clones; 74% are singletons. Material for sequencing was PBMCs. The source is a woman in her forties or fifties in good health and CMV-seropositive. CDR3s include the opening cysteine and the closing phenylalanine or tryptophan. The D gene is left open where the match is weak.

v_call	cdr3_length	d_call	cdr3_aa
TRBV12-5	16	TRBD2	CASGPRGGAGTDTQYF
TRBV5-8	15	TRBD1	CASSLGRTGGQPQHF
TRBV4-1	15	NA	CASSQAGVSTDTQYF
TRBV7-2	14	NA	CASRLEYMNTEAFF
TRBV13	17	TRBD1	CASSARQGRHSGNTIYF
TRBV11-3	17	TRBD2	CASSPGSSGGSQETQYF
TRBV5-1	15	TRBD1	CASSLQGSNTGELFF
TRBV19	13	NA	CASSPDINYGYTF
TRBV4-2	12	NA	CASSQDSQPQHF
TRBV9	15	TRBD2	CASSEGLASYNEQFF
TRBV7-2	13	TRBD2	CASEGLAADTQYF
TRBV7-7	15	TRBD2	CASSYGRGRAYEQYF
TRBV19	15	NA	CASSSTAGPNQPQHF
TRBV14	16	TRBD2	CASSPLAGGPTDTQYF
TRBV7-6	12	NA	CASSFSSYEQYF
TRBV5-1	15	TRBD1	CASSETGASYNEQFF
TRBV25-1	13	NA	CASSENGGRGAFF
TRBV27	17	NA	CASSPSAGQLSRSEQFF
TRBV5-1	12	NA	CASSLGAFEQYF
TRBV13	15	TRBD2	CASSQGLAGNNEQFF
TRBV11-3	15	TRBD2	CASSSRGSGANVLTF
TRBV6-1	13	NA	CASSEKGWEKLFF
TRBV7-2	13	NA	CASSEQQADTQYF
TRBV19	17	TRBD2	CASSMATSGGSTDTQYF
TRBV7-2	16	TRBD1	CASSPYRSGGNEKLFF
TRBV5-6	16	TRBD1	CASNLDRGGSYNEQFF
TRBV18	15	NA	CASSLLGGGITEAFF
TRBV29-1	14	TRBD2	CSVDGLAGAYEQYF
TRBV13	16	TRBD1	CASSLWGQGGGNTIYF
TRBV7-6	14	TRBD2	CASSRDYRQETQYF
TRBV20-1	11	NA	CSARVAEKLFF
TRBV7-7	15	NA	CASSPDPTGNTEAFF
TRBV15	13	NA	CATSSGNTGELFF
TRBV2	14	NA	CASSESGVDQPQHF
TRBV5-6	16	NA	CASSGGAGRPDYGYTF
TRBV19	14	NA	CASRGLASTDTQYF
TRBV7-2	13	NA	CASSLAGDTTQYF
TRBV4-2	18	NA	CASSQDSPGSIGTGELFF
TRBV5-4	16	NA	CASSLELQGTSNEQFF
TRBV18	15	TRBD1	CASSPAGQGEETQYF
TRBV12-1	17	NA	CASSVPGRGGDTGELFF
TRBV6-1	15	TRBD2	CASSSVAGSTDTQYF
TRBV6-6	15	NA	CASSAEDSSIRGYTF
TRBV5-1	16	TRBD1	CASSLAGQGPNSPLHF
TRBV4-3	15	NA	CASSQDPAGGRKLFF
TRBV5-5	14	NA	CASSLGPYTGELFF
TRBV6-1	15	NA	CASSEDFLSTDTQYF
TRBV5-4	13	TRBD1	CASRLQGDEKLFF
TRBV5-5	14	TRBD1	CASSGTGENQPQHF
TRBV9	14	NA	CASNRDISTGELFF
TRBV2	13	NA	CASRGGVVEAQYF